The 13 T cell receptor beta chains listed next were all sequenced from one sample in a study of T cells in Graves' hyperthyroidism and ophthalmopathy. From RNA transcripts, TCR beta CDR3 regions were amplified. The HTBI primer set served for first-round RT-PCR of the TCR CDR3. TCRdb reanalysed the multiplex PCR reads using MiXCR and keeps one entry per CDR3 protein. The data contain hundreds of thousands of distinct CDR3 sequences, 20% to 25% of them singletons. The material sequenced was blood. The receptors originated from a man aged 30-40 years with Graves' ophthalmopathy.

This clonotype was seen at least ten times. V and J are TRBV11-2 and TRBJ2-5; D is perhaps TRBD1 (5 bases). The CDR3 sequence is 15 residues long. Germline V CDR1 and CDR2: SGHAT, FQNNGV. V dropped 3 bases and J dropped 5 bases, with 16 bases sitting between them. The DNA of the CDR3 is TGTGCCAGCAGCTTGGGCAGGGTAATAGTGGAGACCCAGTACTTC. It specifies CASSLGRVIVETQYF. The complete variable domain, with remaining parts taken from reference TRBV11-2 and TRBJ2-5, reads EAGVAQSPRYKIIEKRQSVAFWCNPISGHATLYWYQQILGQGPKLLIQFQNNGVVDDSQLPKDRFSAERLKGVDSTLKIQPAKLEDSAVYLCASSLGRVIVETQYFGPGTRLLVL.

The CDR3 protein is CASSLGLGRERTDTQYF. DNA for the CDR3: TGCGCCAGCAGCTTGGGGCTCGGGCGGGAGCGCACAGATACGCAGTATTTT. This rearrangement joins TRBV5-1 to TRBJ2-3; TRBD2 aligns across 7 bases. The CDR3 extends over 17 amino acids. J lost 1 base, V lost 0 bases, and 8 bases had no gene match. Germline V gene lookup returns CDR1 SGHRS and CDR2 YFSETQ.

J is TRBJ1-1 and V is TRBV4-2, with TRBD1 matching 7 bases. The CDR3 totals 13 residues. V dropped 1 base and J dropped 7; count of bases not matched to a gene: 3. Germline V gene lookup returns CDR1 LGHNA and CDR2 YNFKEQ. CDR3 in amino acids: CASSQVDRDEAFF. As DNA, the CDR3 is TGTGCCAGCAGCCAAGTTGACAGGGATGAAGCTTTCTTT.

V usage is TRBV24-1 and J usage is TRBJ2-1; 14 bases are a match to TRBD2. Trimming removed 7 bases from V and 8 bases from J; junction bases left unmatched: 12. Looked up from germline, CDR1 is KGHDR and CDR2 is SFDVKD. The length of the CDR3 is 17 residues. The CDR3 DNA is TGTGCCACCAGCTTCCCGGGACTAGCGGGAGCGTATGATGAGCAGTTCTTC. It yields the protein CATSFPGLAGAYDEQFF.

The chain recombines TRBV4-2 with TRBJ2-7; 9 bases match TRBD2. Germline CDR1 reads LGHNA; CDR2 reads YNFKEQ. V lost 0 bases to trimming and J lost 3 bases; unmatched junction nucleotides: 9. The CDR3 contains 17 residues. The CDR3 DNA reads as TGTGCCAGCAGCCAAGATGTACTAGCGGGCCTCTTCTACGAGCAGTACTTC. Translating gives CASSQDVLAGLFYEQYF.

The chain employs TRBV20-1 and TRBJ2-3, with D hard to call. Germline CDR1 is DFQATT and CDR2 is SNEGSKA (reference sequence). Trimming left V 5 bases short and J 5 bases short, with 8 bases between. CDR3 size: 11 residues. The CDR3 DNA follows: TGCAGTGCTTCTTTAAGAGATACGCAGTATTTT. Protein: CSASLRDTQYF.

A few counts support this clonotype. The chain is built from TRBV6-6 and TRBJ2-1, with TRBD2 matching 9 bases. Germline V gene lookup returns CDR1 MNHNY and CDR2 SVGAGI (reference sequence). This CDR3 contains 16 residues. V dropped 0 bases and J dropped 9; count of bases not matched to a gene: 9. The CDR3 region is CASSYSLAGRNGEQFF. The CDR3 region has the DNA TGTGCCAGCAGTTACTCCCTAGCGGGGAGAAATGGTGAGCAGTTCTTC.

V is TRBV11-2 and J is TRBJ2-7; D perhaps matches TRBD1 (5 bases). Per germline, CDR1 SGHAT and CDR2 FQNNGV. The CDR3 consists of 14 residues. Trimming left V 1 base short and J 3 bases short, with 10 bases between. In nucleotides, the CDR3 is TGTGCCAGCAGCTTAGGGACATTGGGCTACGAGCAGTACTTC. Translating it yields CASSLGTLGYEQYF. Combining the CDR3 with reference TRBV11-2 and TRBJ2-7 gives the whole variable domain EAGVAQSPRYKIIEKRQSVAFWCNPISGHATLYWYQQILGQGPKLLIQFQNNGVVDDSQLPKDRFSAERLKGVDSTLKIQPAKLEDSAVYLCASSLGTLGYEQYFGPGTRLTVT.

The chain employs TRBV20-1 and TRBJ2-7, with no clear D. V dropped 1 base and J dropped 0 bases, with 7 bases sitting between them. CDR1 and CDR2 from the germline V gene are DFQATT and SNEGSKA (reference sequence). The CDR3 contains 13 residues. The CDR3 nucleotides are TGCAGTGCTAGAGGAGGCGTCTCCTACGAGCAGTACTTC. Translation gives CSARGGVSYEQYF.

This clonotype was picked up a small number of times. This chain links TRBV11-3 with TRBJ2-2; D gene unclear. Trimming shortened V by 1 base and J by 9 bases, and 9 bases separated the two germline ends. Germline V gives CDR1 SGHNT, CDR2 YENEEA. The CDR3 length is 13 residues. The CDR3 loop reads CASSLGGRRELFF. Written as DNA, the CDR3 is TGTGCCAGCAGCTTAGGTGGCCGACGGGAGCTGTTTTTT.

This clonotype has more than one count but fewer than ten. V and J are TRBV27 and TRBJ1-5; unclear D gene. The germline V gene encodes CDR1 MNHEY and CDR2 SMNVEV (reference sequence). The CDR3 is 15 residues long. With 4 bases removed from V and 3 bases from J, the gap between germline ends came to 13 bases. The CDR3 DNA is TGTGCCAGCAGTTCGGGCCAGGAGTCCAATCAGCCCCAGCATTTT. Amino acids: CASSSGQESNQPQHF.

The sample holds a few counts of this clonotype. The chain is built from TRBV6-1 and TRBJ1-6; 8 bases fit TRBD1. CDR3 length: 15 amino acids. Germline CDR1 reads MNHNS; CDR2 reads SASEGT. Germline trimming cut 2 bases from V and 8 bases from J; bases unmatched to any gene: 5. CDR3 amino acids: CASSERTGMHSPLHF. CDR3 DNA: TGTGCCAGCAGTGAAAGGACAGGGATGCATTCACCCCTCCACTTT.

The CDR3 sequence: CASSYSGTNFTTTNTEAFF. CDR3 bases: TGCGCCAGCAGCTATTCCGGGACAAATTTCACCACCACGAACACTGAAGCTTTCTTT. The rearrangement links TRBV5-1 to TRBJ1-1, with a tentative D call TRBD1 (6 bases). Germline V gene data show CDR1 as SGHRS and CDR2 as YFSETQ. Trimming cost V 3 bases and J 1 base, with 25 bases left between them. There are 19 residues in the CDR3.